This entry lists 25 T cell receptor beta chains sequenced from one sample in a study of CD8 T cells in Susac syndrome. An input of about 0.5 to 1 ug of RNA was subjected to reverse transcription using random hexamers. TCRdb recomputed calls from the immunoSEQ multiplex PCR reads with MiXCR, one row per CDR3 protein. This table has about 90,000 distinct CDR3 sequences, around 96% appearing once. Sequencing input: CD8+ T cells from PBMCs. The receptors were gathered from a human donor with Susac syndrome.

The gene calls are TRBV24-1 and TRBJ2-3; no clear D. Germline assignment: CDR1 KGHDR and CDR2 SFDVKD. This CDR3 region has 12 residues. V gave up 3 bases and J gave up 2 bases, with 2 bases separating them. CDR3 nucleotides: TGTGCCACCAGTGATGCCACAGATACGCAGTATTTT. Encoded protein: CATSDATDTQYF.

The chain employs TRBV4-1 and TRBJ2-7; 7 bases fit TRBD1. Germline assignment: CDR1 MGHRA and CDR2 YSYEKL. V shed 4 bases and J 2 bases; nucleotides not matched to a gene: 8. The CDR3 is made up of 15 amino acids. The CDR3 region has the DNA TGCGCCAGCAGCCTCGCCGGGACAGAGGCCTACGAGCAGTACTTC. Its translation is CASSLAGTEAYEQYF.

This rearrangement joins TRBV7-9 to TRBJ1-2; 10 bases are a match to TRBD1. The V and J ends lost 5 bases and 7 bases, in that order; junction bases with no gene match: 7. This CDR3 has 14 residues. The V gene's germline CDR1 is SEHNR and CDR2 FQNEAQ (reference sequence). The CDR3 here is CASSRGQGSAGYTF. For the CDR3, the DNA is TGTGCCAGCAGCCGGGGACAGGGGTCTGCTGGCTACACCTTC.

The genes are TRBV28 and TRBJ1-5, with unresolved D. The CDR3 length is 15 residues. V lost 6 bases and J lost 1, with 13 bases in between. Germline values: CDR1 MDHEN, CDR2 SYDVKM. In nucleotides, the CDR3 is TGTGCCAGCAGCTTGCTGGGAGTGAGCAATCAGCCCCAGCATTTT. Its translation: CASSLLGVSNQPQHF.

The chain joins TRBV7-8 to TRBJ2-3; 9 nucleotides agree with TRBD2. V shed 5 bases, J shed 2 bases, and the junction held 8 bases outside the gene matches. The CDR3 extends over 16 amino acids. Germline CDR1 is SGHVS and CDR2 is FQNEAQ. CDR3 bases: TGTGCCAGCAGCGCGGGGCCTAGCGGGGTCACAGATACGCAGTATTTT. Protein sequence: CASSAGPSGVTDTQYF.

The rearrangement uses TRBV20-1 and TRBJ2-7; TRBD1 is a possible D gene (5 bases). Trimming cost V 7 bases and J 0 bases, with 13 bases left between them. Per germline, CDR1 DFQATT and CDR2 SNEGSKA (reference sequence). The CDR3 sequence is 13 residues long. As DNA, the CDR3 is TGCAGTGTCATGACAGAAATCTCCTACGAGCAGTACTTC. Translated, it gives CSVMTEISYEQYF.

The sample holds one count of this clonotype. The chain combines TRBV15 with TRBJ1-2; TRBD1 agrees at 10 bases. The CDR3 loop spans 17 amino acids. After removal of 0 bases from V and 4 bases from J, the junction contained 8 bases not matched to a gene. Germline V gene data show CDR1 as LNHNV and CDR2 as YYDKDF (reference sequence). In DNA form, the CDR3 reads TGTGCCACCAGCAGAGATACCCTGGGACAGGGGAGCTATGGCTACACCTTC. Translating gives CATSRDTLGQGSYGYTF.

This clonotype came up once. The J gene is TRBJ1-2, the V gene TRBV2, with D tentatively TRBD1 (6 bases). This CDR3 has 15 residues. Germline CDR1 reads SNHLY; CDR2 reads FYNNEI. Between the trimmed V and J ends, which lost 8 bases and 3 bases, there was a span of 19 bases. The CDR3 coding sequence is TGTGCCAGCGCCCCAAGGGGCAGGGGTGACTATGGCTACACCTTC. It codes for CASAPRGRGDYGYTF.

The chain joins TRBV9 to TRBJ2-7; no definite D call. The CDR3 extends over 14 amino acids. V was cut by 4 bases and J by 2 bases, with 13 bases left in between. Looked up from germline, CDR1 is SGDLS and CDR2 is YYNGEE. Written as DNA, the CDR3 is TGTGCCAGCAGCCCGGATCCCATAGCCTACGAGCAGTACTTC. It codes for CASSPDPIAYEQYF.

This chain uses TRBV15 with TRBJ2-7, with D possibly matching TRBD2 (6 bases). The CDR3 has 15 amino acids. Germline-derived CDR1 and CDR2 are LNHNV and YYDKDF (reference sequence). V was trimmed by 0 bases and J by 2 bases, leaving 11 bases between them. The CDR3 sequence: CATSRDQPGAYEQYF. CDR3 sequence (DNA): TGTGCCACCAGCAGAGATCAACCGGGGGCCTACGAGCAGTACTTC.

The V and J genes are TRBV29-1 and TRBJ1-1; 7 bases match TRBD1. The V gene end was trimmed by 8 bases and the J gene end by 3 bases; junction bases not matched to a gene: 12. Germline assignment: CDR1 SQVTM and CDR2 ANQGSEA. The CDR3 spans 14 residues. The CDR3 sequence: CSTGDGQEDTEAFF. DNA for the CDR3: TGCAGCACAGGGGACGGCCAAGAAGACACTGAAGCTTTCTTT.

This clonotype was seen a handful of times. The gene calls are TRBV7-2 and TRBJ1-1; no clear D gene. The germline gives CDR1 SGHTA, CDR2 FQGNSA. V dropped 5 bases and J dropped 4 bases, with 11 bases sitting between them. This CDR3 has 13 amino acids. This CDR3 is CASSPAGVTEAFF. The DNA of the CDR3 is TGTGCCAGCAGCCCCGCAGGTGTCACTGAAGCTTTCTTT.

The chain carries TRBV27 and TRBJ1-1; 7 nucleotides match TRBD1. The CDR3 sequence is 14 residues long. V lost 3 bases and J lost 4; bases outside the gene matches: 5. Germline assignment: CDR1 MNHEY and CDR2 SMNVEV (reference sequence). CDR3 bases: TGTGCCAGCAGTTTCTCAGGGGGGGGCACTGAAGCTTTCTTT. It specifies CASSFSGGGTEAFF.

The chain employs TRBV7-6 and TRBJ1-2; 8 bases map to TRBD1. The V segment lost 5 bases and the J segment 2 bases; nucleotides outside the gene matches: 7. Per the germline V gene, CDR1 is SGHVS and CDR2 is FNYEAQ. There are 15 residues in the CDR3. Here the CDR3 reads CASSSGDRTNYGYTF. CDR3 in DNA: TGTGCCAGCAGCAGTGGGGACAGGACAAACTATGGCTACACCTTC.

The chain couples TRBV4-2 to TRBJ2-7; no firm D call. CDR1 is LGHNA, CDR2 YNFKEQ, per germline. V shed 0 bases and J shed 5 bases, with 8 bases lying between them. The CDR3 sequence is 13 residues long. Here the CDR3 reads CASSQEGGNEQYF. The CDR3, as DNA: TGTGCCAGCAGCCAAGAAGGTGGCAACGAGCAGTACTTC.

This clonotype has only one observation. V usage is TRBV12-3 or TRBV12-4 and J usage is TRBJ2-2, with 7 bases aligning to TRBD1. This CDR3 spans 15 amino acids. V was pared by 6 bases and J by 5 bases, with 9 bases of the junction left unmatched. DNA for the CDR3: TGTGCCAGCAGCAGAGCAGGGGGTCGGACCGGGGAGCTGTTTTTT. It is translated as CASSRAGGRTGELFF.

The gene calls are TRBV18 and TRBJ2-1; the D call may be TRBD1 or TRBD2 (6 bases each). V was shortened by 2 bases and J by 3 bases, with 11 bases between the two germline ends. Germline values: CDR1 KGHSH, CDR2 LQKENI. The CDR3 is 15 amino acids. CDR3: CASSPSGAIYNEQFF. The CDR3, as DNA: TGTGCCAGCTCACCATCGGGGGCCATCTACAATGAGCAGTTCTTC.

V is TRBV2 and J is TRBJ2-1; weak D call: TRBD2 (5 bases). Germline V CDR1 and CDR2: SNHLY, FYNNEI. Between the trimmed V and J ends, which lost 6 bases and 6 bases, there was a span of 18 bases. This CDR3 comprises 15 residues. The CDR3 DNA reads TGTGCCAGCAGGGACGGGATCCCCGGAGTCAATGAGCAGTTCTTC. Translating it yields CASRDGIPGVNEQFF.

The chain recombines TRBV6-5 with TRBJ2-5; D gene uncertain. Germline CDR1 MNHEY, CDR2 SVGAGI. The ends were cut back, 7 bases at V and 8 bases at J, with 14 bases in the middle. CDR3 length: 12 amino acids. CDR3 coding DNA: TGTGCCAGCACAGCCAGCGTGGGAACCCAGTACTTC. This sequence encodes CASTASVGTQYF.

The chain links TRBV5-4 to TRBJ2-1; 7 bases are shared with TRBD1. The CDR3 runs 14 residues. The germline V gene encodes CDR1 SGHNT and CDR2 YYREEE (reference sequence). With 4 bases clipped from V and 6 bases from J, the junction kept 7 bases outside the gene matches. The CDR3 spells CASSMETGSNEQFF. CDR3 coding DNA: TGTGCCAGCAGCATGGAGACAGGGAGCAATGAGCAGTTCTTC.

The CDR3 here is CASSLNYYEQYF. The CDR3 coding sequence is TGTGCCAGCAGTCTCAACTACTACGAGCAGTACTTC. The chain recombines TRBV28 with TRBJ2-7; no definite D call. V lost 5 bases and J 3 bases, leaving 8 bases between the germline ends. The CDR3 covers 12 residues. Per the germline V gene, CDR1 is MDHEN and CDR2 is SYDVKM. The full variable domain, with the rest looked up from reference TRBV28 and TRBJ2-7, is DVKVTQSSRYLVKRTGEKVFLECVQDMDHENMFWYRQDPGLGLRLIYFSYDVKMKEKGDIPEGYSVSREKKERFSLILESASTNQTSMYLCASSLNYYEQYFGPGTRLTVT.

This chain joins TRBV19 and TRBJ1-2; the match to TRBD1 covers 10 bases. The CDR3 loop spans 13 amino acids. Per germline, CDR1 LNHDA and CDR2 SQIVND (reference sequence). Trimming took 5 bases from V and 4 from J; bases not matched to a gene: 1. The CDR3 DNA reads TGTGCCAGTAGTGACAGGGGGCTCTATGGCTACACCTTC. This codes for CASSDRGLYGYTF.

The chain links TRBV12-3 or TRBV12-4 to TRBJ2-7, with D tentatively TRBD1 (6 bases). Trimming shortened V by 1 base and J by 6 bases, and 16 bases separated the two germline ends. This CDR3 spans 15 amino acids. The CDR3 is CASSLGDRLTSEQYF. DNA for the CDR3: TGTGCCAGCAGTTTAGGAGACAGGTTGACCAGCGAGCAGTACTTC.

The V and J genes are TRBV6-2 or TRBV6-3 and TRBJ2-5; weak D call: TRBD2 (6 bases). Germline V gene lookup returns CDR1 MNHEY and CDR2 SVGEGT. The CDR3 is 14 residues long. V lost 6 bases and J 1 base, leaving 12 bases between the germline ends. The CDR3 sequence: CASSPGRLQETQYF. The CDR3 nucleotides are TGTGCCAGCAGCCCGGGGAGGCTCCAAGAGACCCAGTACTTC.

The chain has TRBV23-1 and TRBJ2-7, with D perhaps TRBD1 (5 bases). TRBV23-1 carries the ORF label, with uncertain function. V was clipped by 0 bases and J by 1 base, with 13 bases between them. The CDR3 has 16 amino acids. CDR3 sequence (DNA): TGCGCCAGCAGTCAATCGGCCCAGGGTGGGTCCTACGAGCAGTACTTC. This translates into CASSQSAQGGSYEQYF.